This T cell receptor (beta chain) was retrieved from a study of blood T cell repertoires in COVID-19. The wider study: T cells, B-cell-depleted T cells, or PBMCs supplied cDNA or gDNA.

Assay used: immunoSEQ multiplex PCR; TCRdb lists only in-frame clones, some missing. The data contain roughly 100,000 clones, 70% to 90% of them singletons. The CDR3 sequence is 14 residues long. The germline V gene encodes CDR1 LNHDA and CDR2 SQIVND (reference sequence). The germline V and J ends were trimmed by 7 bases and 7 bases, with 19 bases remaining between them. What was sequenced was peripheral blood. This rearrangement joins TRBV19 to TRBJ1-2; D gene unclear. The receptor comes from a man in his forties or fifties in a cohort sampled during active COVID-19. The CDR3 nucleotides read TGTGCCAGTAAAGAGGGCATCATAGAAGCTGGCTACACCTTC. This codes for CASKEGIIEAGYTF.